Presented here are 6 T cell receptor beta chains from one specimen sequenced in a study of graft-versus-host responses after intestinal transplantation. The table came from immunoSEQ multiplex PCR; TCRdb's copy has only in-frame clones and leaves some out. This sample carries roughly 69,000 clones, roughly 92% of them seen once, and the ten largest clones take around 7%. Sequenced material: bone marrow, taken around 730 days after intestinal transplantation. These receptors originate from a human patient who received an intestinal transplant, so some T cells may come from the graft donor.

CDR3 DNA: TGTGCCAGCAGCTTAGGAATTTATCCGACAGTGACCAGCTACGAGCAGTACTTC. This translates into CASSLGIYPTVTSYEQYF. The rearrangement uses TRBV7-9 and TRBJ2-7; a weak D match, TRBD1 (5 bases). V was pared by 1 base and J by 3 bases, with 22 bases between. Germline CDR1 is SEHNR and CDR2 is FQNEAQ (reference sequence). This CDR3 is built from 18 residues. Full variable domain (missing parts from reference TRBV7-9 and TRBJ2-7): DTGVSQNPRHKITKRGQNVTFRCDPISEHNRLYWYRQTLGQGPEFLTYFQNEAQLEKSRLLSDRFSAERPKGSFSTLEIQRTEQGDSAMYLCASSLGIYPTVTSYEQYFGPGTRLTVT.

This clone showed up just once. The rearrangement links TRBV5-4 to TRBJ2-5, with D perhaps matching TRBD1 (6 bases). The length of the CDR3 is 14 residues. The V and J ends lost 0 bases and 3 bases respectively, with 9 bases between them. Germline V gene data show CDR1 as SGHNT and CDR2 as YYREEE (reference sequence). CDR3: CASSLGWDKETQYF. As DNA, the CDR3 is TGTGCCAGCAGCTTGGGTTGGGACAAAGAGACCCAGTACTTC. Together with reference TRBV5-4 and TRBJ2-5, the CDR3 gives the full variable domain: ETGVTQSPTHLIKTRGQQVTLRCSSQSGHNTVSWYQQALGQGPQFIFQYYREEENGRGNFPPRFSGLQFPNYSSELNVNALELDDSALYLCASSLGWDKETQYFGPGTRLLVL.

The chain has TRBV7-9 and TRBJ1-2; perhaps TRBD1 as D (5 bases). Germline V CDR1 and CDR2: SEHNR, FQNEAQ (reference sequence). This CDR3 is 14 amino acids long. Between the trimmed V and J ends, which lost 6 bases and 8 bases, there was a span of 19 bases. The CDR3 region is CASSGTPEGRGYTF. CDR3 coding DNA: TGTGCCAGCAGTGGGACCCCCGAAGGCCGAGGCTACACCTTC.

Turning to this clone: Within the sample, other DNA sequences also encode this same CDR3. The chain combines TRBV29-1 with TRBJ2-7; no definite D call. Trimming stripped 0 bases from V and 6 bases from J, with 6 bases between. This CDR3 region has 11 residues. Germline V CDR1 and CDR2: SQVTM, ANQGSEA. The DNA for the CDR3 is TGCAGCGTTGAAGAGGGCCGCGAGCAGTACTTC. Protein sequence: CSVEEGREQYF.

The genes are TRBV2 and TRBJ1-2; a possible D gene is TRBD1 (5 bases). The V end was cut by 8 bases, the J end by 4 bases, with 8 bases between. The length of the CDR3 is 11 residues. The germline V gene has CDR1 SNHLY and CDR2 FYNNEI. This CDR3 reads CASGGVYGYTF. As DNA, the CDR3 is TGTGCCAGCGGAGGGGTCTATGGCTACACCTTC.

This clone has just one count. The rearrangement uses TRBV10-1 and TRBJ2-1; TRBD2 is a possible D gene (5 bases). Germline lookup yields CDR1 WNHNN and CDR2 SYGVQD (reference sequence). The germline V and J ends were trimmed by 3 bases and 8 bases, with 20 bases remaining between them. The CDR3 loop spans 16 amino acids. The CDR3 DNA sequence: TGCGCCAGCAGTGATACGGGAAGACGACGAGTAGATGAGCAGTTCTTC. The encoded protein is CASSDTGRRRVDEQFF.